One T cell receptor (beta chain) is described in this entry. This record belongs to a study of technical replicates of blood from several donors. Sequencing used immunoSEQ multiplex PCR; TCRdb keeps in-frame clones, though not all of them. The sample carries over 60,000 clones, just over 90% recorded once. V dropped 8 bases and J dropped 4 bases, with 18 bases sitting between them. CDR1 and CDR2 (germline): KGHSH, LQKENI. The CDR3 loop spans 14 amino acids. The sequencing input was T cells isolated from PBMCs. The clonotype comes from a human donor in good health. The genes are TRBV18 and TRBJ2-7, with a tentative D call TRBD1 (5 bases). CDR3 coding DNA: TGTGCCAGCCTTCAGGGCCAGTCAGGATACGAGCAGTACTTC. Encoded protein: CASLQGQSGYEQYF.